This record covers a single TCR beta chain. Clones were read by immunoSEQ multiplex PCR, and TCRdb kept only the in-frame ones, dropping some. The data show more than 50,000 clones, roughly 90% seen once. This CDR3 is built from 12 residues. This record belongs to a study of blood T cell repertoires in COVID-19. This receptor was taken from a human donor in a cohort sampled during active COVID-19. Material for sequencing was peripheral blood. The chain has TRBV21-1 and TRBJ1-2. TRBV21-1 is described as a pseudogene. The CDR3 loop is CASSTGGVRYTF. The CDR3 bases are TGTGCCAGCAGCACTGGGGGGGTCCGCTACACCTTC.